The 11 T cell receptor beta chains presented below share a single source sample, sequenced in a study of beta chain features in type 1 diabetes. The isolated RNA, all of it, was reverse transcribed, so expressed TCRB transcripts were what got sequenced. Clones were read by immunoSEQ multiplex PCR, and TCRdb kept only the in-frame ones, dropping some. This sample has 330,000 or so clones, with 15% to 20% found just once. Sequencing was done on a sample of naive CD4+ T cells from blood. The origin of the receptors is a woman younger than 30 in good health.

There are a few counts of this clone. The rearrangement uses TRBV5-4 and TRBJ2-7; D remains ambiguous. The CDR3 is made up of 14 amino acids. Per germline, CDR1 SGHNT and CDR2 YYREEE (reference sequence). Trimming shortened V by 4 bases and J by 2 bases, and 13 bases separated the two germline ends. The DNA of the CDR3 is TGTGCCAGCAGCCCCTGGGCGCAACCCTACGAGCAGTACTTC. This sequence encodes CASSPWAQPYEQYF.

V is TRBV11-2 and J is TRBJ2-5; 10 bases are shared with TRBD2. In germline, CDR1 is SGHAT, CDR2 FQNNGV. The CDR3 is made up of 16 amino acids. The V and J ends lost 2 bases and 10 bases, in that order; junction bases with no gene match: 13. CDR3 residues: CASSLSSSGGRRGQYF. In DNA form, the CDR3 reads TGTGCCAGCAGCTTAAGTTCTAGCGGGGGCCGGAGGGGCCAGTACTTC.

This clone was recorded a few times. In DNA, the CDR3 is TGTGCCAGCAGCTTGGGGGGACTTCAAGATACGCAGTATTTT. Encoded protein: CASSLGGLQDTQYF. The chain combines TRBV11-1 with TRBJ2-3; tentatively, D is TRBD2 (6 bases). Trimming took 3 bases from V and 5 from J, leaving 12 bases between them. Germline values: CDR1 SGHAT, CDR2 FQDESV (reference sequence). CDR3 length: 14 amino acids.

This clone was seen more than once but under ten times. Here the CDR3 DNA reads TGCGCCAGCAGTCATAACTCTGGAAACACCATATATTTT. Protein sequence: CASSHNSGNTIYF. The chain joins TRBV23-1 to TRBJ1-3; no reliable D call. TRBV23-1 carries the ORF label, with uncertain function. Trimming pared 3 bases from V and 0 bases from J, leaving 3 bases between. The length of the CDR3 is 13 residues.

CDR3 in DNA: TGTGCCTGGGCGGGGGGATTCAATGAGCAGTTCTTC. Encoded protein: CAWAGGFNEQFF. The V and J genes are TRBV30 and TRBJ2-1; 8 bases are shared with TRBD2. CDR1 GTSNPN and CDR2 SVGIG come from the germline V gene (reference sequence). V was pared by 5 bases and J by 6 bases, with 3 bases of the junction left unmatched. The CDR3 extends over 12 amino acids.

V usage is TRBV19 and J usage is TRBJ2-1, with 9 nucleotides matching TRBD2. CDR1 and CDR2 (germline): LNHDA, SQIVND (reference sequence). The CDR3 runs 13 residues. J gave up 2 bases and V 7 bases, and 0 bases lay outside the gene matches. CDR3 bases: TGTGCCAGTAAGCGGGAGGCCTACAATGAGCAGTTCTTC. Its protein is CASKREAYNEQFF.

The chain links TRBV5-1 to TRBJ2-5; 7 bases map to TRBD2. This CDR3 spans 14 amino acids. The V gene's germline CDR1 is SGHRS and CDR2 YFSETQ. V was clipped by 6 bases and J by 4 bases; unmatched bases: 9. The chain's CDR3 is CASTPGGSGETQYF. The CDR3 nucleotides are TGCGCCAGCACCCCGGGGGGATCCGGAGAGACCCAGTACTTC.

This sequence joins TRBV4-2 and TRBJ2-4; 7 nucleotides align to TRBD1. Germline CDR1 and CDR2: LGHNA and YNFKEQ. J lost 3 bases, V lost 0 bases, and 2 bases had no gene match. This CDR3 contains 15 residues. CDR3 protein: CASSQDGTVKNIQYF. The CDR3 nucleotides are TGTGCCAGCAGCCAAGATGGGACAGTCAAAAACATTCAGTACTTC.

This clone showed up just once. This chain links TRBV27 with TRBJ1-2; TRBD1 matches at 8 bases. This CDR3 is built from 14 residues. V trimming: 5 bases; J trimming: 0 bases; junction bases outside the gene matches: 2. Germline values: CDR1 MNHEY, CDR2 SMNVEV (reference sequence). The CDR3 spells CASSPTGANYGYTF. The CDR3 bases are TGTGCCAGCAGTCCGACAGGGGCTAACTATGGCTACACCTTC.

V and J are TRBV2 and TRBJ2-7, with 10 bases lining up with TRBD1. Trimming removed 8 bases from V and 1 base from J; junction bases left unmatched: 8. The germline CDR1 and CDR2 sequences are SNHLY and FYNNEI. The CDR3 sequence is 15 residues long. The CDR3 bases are TGTGCCAGCCTAGGGCGGGACAGGGGATCCTACGAGCAGTACTTC. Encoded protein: CASLGRDRGSYEQYF.

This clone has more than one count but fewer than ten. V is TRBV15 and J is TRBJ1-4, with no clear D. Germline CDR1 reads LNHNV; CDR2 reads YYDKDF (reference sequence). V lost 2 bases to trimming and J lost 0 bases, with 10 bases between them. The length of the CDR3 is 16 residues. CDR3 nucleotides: TGTGCCACCAGCAGACCTTTTTCTACAACTAATGAAAAACTGTTTTTT. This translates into CATSRPFSTTNEKLFF.